The rows below give T cell receptor beta chains drawn from one sample of a study of T cells expressing NK-cell markers. From its re-call of the 5' RACE reads, TCRdb lists each CDR3 protein once, without DNA. Its table records approximately 550,000 distinct CDR3 sequences. The sequenced sample consisted of blood T cells: a sorted CD56 or NKG2C T cell subset, CD4+ or CD8+ T cells, or bulk PBMC T cells (not recorded which). The receptors derive from a man younger than 35 in good health. The CDR3 runs from the conserved cysteine through the conserved F or W.

j_call v_call cdr3_aa
TRBJ1-6 TRBV9 CASSVEQISPLHF
TRBJ2-7 TRBV27 CASSLVVGDEQYF
TRBJ2-1 TRBV5-1 CASSLPSGIYNEQFF
TRBJ2-2 TRBV12-3/TRBV12-4 CASSFLGYTGELFF
TRBJ1-2 TRBV5-1 CASSLTGLEGYTF
TRBJ2-1 TRBV7-2 CAGVAGAYNEQFF
TRBJ2-2 TRBV9 CASSAPGGQHTGELFF
TRBJ2-2 TRBV24-1 CATSDRTGLGTGELFF
TRBJ1-5 TRBV5-6 CASSPSTGNQPQHF
TRBJ2-5 TRBV11-2 CASSLGRREAQETQYF
TRBJ1-1 TRBV5-1 CASSLSPTGVNTEAFF
TRBJ2-1 TRBV20-1 CSAPYLINEQFF
TRBJ1-1 TRBV12-3/TRBV12-4 CASSFSAPTEAFF
TRBJ2-6 TRBV3-1 CASSQRSQRSSGANVLTF
TRBJ2-4 TRBV28 CASSLGPNPLAKNIQYF
TRBJ2-2 TRBV13 CASSFAGTSGATGELFF
TRBJ2-1 TRBV12-3/TRBV12-4 CASRSRSGSGYNEQFF
TRBJ2-5 TRBV5-1 CASSPTGYGTHQETQYF
TRBJ2-7 TRBV6-4 CASSDRLAGLEAEQYF
TRBJ1-5 TRBV30 CAWSVRLGDQPQHF
TRBJ2-5 TRBV6-1 CASSRPRTGGEGTQYF
TRBJ2-5 TRBV12-3/TRBV12-4 CASSRRTSGRGVGQETQYF
TRBJ2-5 TRBV11-2 CASSLRPPSGRPGETQYF
TRBJ2-1 TRBV11-2 CASSLDGGGTSGRARTYNEQFF
TRBJ2-5 TRBV7-2 CASSPEPGAGETQYF
TRBJ1-1 TRBV10-3 CAISLGVTSEAFF
TRBJ2-3 TRBV7-6 CASSLDGTSPDTQYF
TRBJ2-1 TRBV5-1 CASSEGGTYNEQFF
TRBJ2-5 TRBV14 CASSQTYPRETQYF
TRBJ2-3 TRBV12-3/TRBV12-4 CASSLVREADTQYF
TRBJ2-3 TRBV11-3 CASSADSRHTQYF
TRBJ2-5 TRBV28 CASRPGQGAGGRQTQYF
TRBJ1-5 TRBV28 CASIRGGSQPQHF
TRBJ2-1 TRBV7-6 CASSYGLAGTYNEQFF
TRBJ2-1 TRBV18 CASSSTRLAGGVNEQFF
TRBJ2-1 TRBV6-2/TRBV6-3 CASSYSGLARNEQFF
TRBJ2-2 TRBV10-3 CLTGTGVAGELFF
TRBJ2-1 TRBV11-3 CASSLTALAGSYNEQFF
TRBJ2-7 TRBV4-3 CASSQGQGGEQYF
TRBJ2-3 TRBV7-6 CASSLGGGSGSTDTQYF
TRBJ2-1 TRBV12-3/TRBV12-4 CASSPLGQGRVGQFF
TRBJ1-6 TRBV20-1 CSARDLGDSPLHF
TRBJ2-1 TRBV12-3/TRBV12-4 CASSPTDLLLDEQFF
TRBJ2-3 TRBV20-1 CSAPGTSSTDTQYF
TRBJ2-4 TRBV15 CATPYGVTVQYF
TRBJ1-5 TRBV20-1 CSARDGRYSNQPQHF
TRBJ2-1 TRBV24-1 CATSDSNTNEQFF
TRBJ2-3 TRBV12-3/TRBV12-4 CASSRHGTDTDTQYF
TRBJ2-1 TRBV6-5 CASSFRQKQFF
TRBJ2-6 TRBV29-1 CSVRGEKSGANVLTF
TRBJ1-2 TRBV12-3/TRBV12-4 CASSLTSTGGYTF
TRBJ2-3 TRBV5-1 CASSFRGSGTDTQYF
TRBJ2-5 TRBV12-3/TRBV12-4 CASRPIPLQGGEETQYF
TRBJ2-3 TRBV12-3/TRBV12-4 CASSDPVSTDTQYF
TRBJ2-3 TRBV20-1 CSARVGTGHTDTQYF
TRBJ1-1 TRBV7-9 CASRPASGAEAFF
TRBJ1-1 TRBV30 CAWTDWTGESGEAFF
TRBJ2-5 TRBV20-1 CSAAPEHETQYF
TRBJ2-6 TRBV5-1 CASSSEASGANVLTF